The rows below give T cell receptor beta chains drawn from one sample of a study of T-cell memory formation after mild COVID-19. From the 5' RACE reads, TCRdb called clonotypes with MiXCR, one entry per CDR3 protein. The sample lists hundreds of thousands of distinct CDR3 sequences; about 17% were seen once. The sequenced material came from PBMCs or a T cell subset sorted from them (not recorded which). The source of these receptors is a young man who had mild COVID-19 (a few samples of this study predate the infection). Cell type and time point are not known. Both conserved end residues are part of each CDR3. The D gene is left open where the match is weak. Only some rows state a clone size, as once, few, many or a class for expanded clones.

d_call: .
v_call: TRBV6-5
clone_size: few
j_call: TRBJ2-1
cdr3_aa: CASSYSGSLGGEQFF
cdr3_nt: TGTGCCAGCAGTTACTCAGGGTCCCTCGGCGGTGAGCAGTTCTTC

d_call: .
v_call: TRBV5-6
clone_size: .
j_call: TRBJ2-1
cdr3_aa: CASSFLTIHEQFF
cdr3_nt: TGTGCCAGCAGCTTTTTAACCATCCATGAGCAGTTCTTC

d_call: TRBD2
v_call: TRBV12-3/TRBV12-4
clone_size: few
j_call: TRBJ2-1
cdr3_aa: CASLPGLAGGVGNEQFF
cdr3_nt: TGTGCCAGTCTGCCGGGACTAGCGGGGGGGGTAGGCAATGAGCAGTTCTTC

d_call: TRBD2
v_call: TRBV12-3/TRBV12-4
clone_size: .
j_call: TRBJ2-2
cdr3_aa: CASRVAGSNTGELFF
cdr3_nt: TGTGCCAGCAGGGTAGCGGGGTCGAACACCGGGGAGCTGTTTTTT

d_call: .
v_call: TRBV25-1
clone_size: few
j_call: TRBJ2-3
cdr3_aa: CASSNSGTDTQYF
cdr3_nt: TGTGCCAGTAGTAACAGCGGCACAGATACGCAGTATTTT

d_call: TRBD1
v_call: TRBV5-4
clone_size: .
j_call: TRBJ2-6
cdr3_aa: CASSLIQGAGANVLTF
cdr3_nt: TGTGCCAGCAGCTTGATACAGGGGGCTGGGGCCAACGTCCTGACTTTC

d_call: .
v_call: TRBV27
clone_size: few
j_call: TRBJ1-4
cdr3_aa: CASGTGPNEKLFF
cdr3_nt: TGTGCCAGCGGGACGGGCCCCAATGAAAAACTGTTTTTT

d_call: .
v_call: TRBV5-1
clone_size: .
j_call: TRBJ2-5
cdr3_aa: CASSSPEGETQYF
cdr3_nt: TGCGCCAGCAGTTCCCCGGAGGGAGAGACCCAGTACTTC

d_call: TRBD2
v_call: TRBV27
clone_size: few
j_call: TRBJ2-2
cdr3_aa: CASRLLAGGMGELFF
cdr3_nt: TGTGCCAGCAGACTACTAGCGGGGGGCATGGGGGAGCTGTTTTTT

d_call: TRBD2
v_call: TRBV6-5
clone_size: few
j_call: TRBJ2-7
cdr3_aa: CASSPRGTSGGRPYEQYF
cdr3_nt: TGTGCCAGCAGCCCACGCGGGACTAGCGGGGGCCGTCCGTACGAGCAGTACTTC

d_call: .
v_call: TRBV20-1
clone_size: few
j_call: TRBJ1-5
cdr3_aa: CSARPAGNQPQHF
cdr3_nt: TGCAGTGCTAGACCGGCAGGGAATCAGCCCCAGCATTTT

d_call: TRBD1
v_call: TRBV10-3
clone_size: .
j_call: TRBJ2-7
cdr3_aa: CAISETRQGYEQYF
cdr3_nt: TGTGCCATCAGTGAGACGCGACAGGGTTACGAGCAGTACTTC

d_call: .
v_call: TRBV12-3/TRBV12-4
clone_size: few
j_call: TRBJ1-2
cdr3_aa: CASSLGFSGNYGYTF
cdr3_nt: TGTGCCAGCAGTTTAGGATTTTCGGGAAACTATGGCTACACCTTC

d_call: TRBD2
v_call: TRBV5-6
clone_size: .
j_call: TRBJ2-1
cdr3_aa: CASSLGRLAGIEQFF
cdr3_nt: TGTGCCAGCAGCTTGGGCCGACTAGCGGGGATTGAGCAGTTCTTC

d_call: TRBD2
v_call: TRBV4-1
clone_size: .
j_call: TRBJ2-5
cdr3_aa: CASSQSSGGKTQYF
cdr3_nt: TGCGCCAGCAGCCAATCTAGCGGAGGGAAGACCCAGTACTTC

d_call: .
v_call: TRBV4-3
clone_size: many
j_call: TRBJ1-2
cdr3_aa: CASSQGMEGTGGYTF
cdr3_nt: TGCGCCAGCAGCCAAGGGATGGAGGGGACCGGTGGCTACACCTTC

d_call: .
v_call: TRBV29-1
clone_size: .
j_call: TRBJ2-3
cdr3_aa: CSVGLAVIADTQYF
cdr3_nt: TGCAGCGTTGGCCTTGCGGTGATAGCAGATACGCAGTATTTT

d_call: .
v_call: TRBV7-9
clone_size: .
j_call: TRBJ2-6
cdr3_aa: CASSDPETGANVLTF
cdr3_nt: TGTGCCAGCAGCGATCCGGAAACTGGGGCCAACGTCCTGACTTTC

d_call: .
v_call: TRBV7-2
clone_size: .
j_call: TRBJ1-3
cdr3_aa: CASSLGWGNTIYF
cdr3_nt: TGTGCCAGCAGCTTAGGGTGGGGAAACACCATATATTTT

d_call: .
v_call: TRBV2
clone_size: few
j_call: TRBJ2-7
cdr3_aa: CASSVRGAYEQYF
cdr3_nt: TGTGCCAGCAGTGTCAGAGGGGCCTACGAGCAGTACTTC

d_call: TRBD1
v_call: TRBV6-5
clone_size: .
j_call: TRBJ1-6
cdr3_aa: CASSYSGDSNSPLHF
cdr3_nt: TGTGCCAGCAGTTACTCAGGGGACAGCAATTCACCCCTCCACTTT

d_call: .
v_call: TRBV7-6
clone_size: few
j_call: TRBJ1-1
cdr3_aa: CASSARDINTEAFF
cdr3_nt: TGTGCCAGCAGCGCACGGGACATAAACACTGAAGCTTTCTTT

d_call: .
v_call: TRBV30
clone_size: .
j_call: TRBJ2-7
cdr3_aa: CAWSVDSYEQYF
cdr3_nt: TGTGCCTGGAGTGTGGACAGCTACGAGCAGTACTTC

d_call: TRBD1
v_call: TRBV4-2
clone_size: .
j_call: TRBJ1-1
cdr3_aa: CASSPRTGDRTFF
cdr3_nt: TGTGCCAGCAGCCCCCGGACAGGGGATCGAACTTTCTTT

d_call: TRBD1
v_call: TRBV11-3
clone_size: .
j_call: TRBJ1-1
cdr3_aa: CASSSQGGITEAFF
cdr3_nt: TGTGCCAGCAGCTCACAGGGGGGGATCACTGAAGCTTTCTTT

d_call: TRBD2
v_call: TRBV4-3
clone_size: few
j_call: TRBJ2-1
cdr3_aa: CASSQDLQRGGREQFF
cdr3_nt: TGCGCCAGCAGCCAAGATCTTCAGCGGGGGGGCCGGGAGCAGTTCTTC

d_call: TRBD1
v_call: TRBV24-1
clone_size: few
j_call: TRBJ2-2
cdr3_aa: CATNPGGRTGELFF
cdr3_nt: TGTGCCACCAATCCAGGGGGCAGAACCGGGGAGCTGTTTTTT

d_call: .
v_call: TRBV2
clone_size: few
j_call: TRBJ2-4
cdr3_aa: CASSETEAKNIQYF
cdr3_nt: TGTGCCAGCAGTGAAACAGAGGCCAAAAACATTCAGTACTTC

d_call: .
v_call: TRBV6-2/TRBV6-3
clone_size: .
j_call: TRBJ1-2
cdr3_aa: CASQIGGTYGYTF
cdr3_nt: TGTGCCAGCCAAATCGGGGGAACCTATGGCTACACCTTC

d_call: .
v_call: TRBV25-1
clone_size: .
j_call: TRBJ2-5
cdr3_aa: CASSDSPAGWYQETQYF
cdr3_nt: TGTGCCAGCAGTGATAGCCCGGCAGGGTGGTACCAAGAGACCCAGTACTTC

d_call: .
v_call: TRBV19
clone_size: .
j_call: TRBJ1-5
cdr3_aa: CASSILPIGNQPQHF
cdr3_nt: TGTGCCAGTAGTATTCTCCCTATCGGGAATCAGCCCCAGCATTTT

d_call: .
v_call: TRBV7-9
clone_size: few
j_call: TRBJ2-6
cdr3_aa: CASSKGAGANVLTF
cdr3_nt: TGTGCCAGCAGCAAAGGTGCTGGGGCCAACGTCCTGACTTTC

d_call: .
v_call: TRBV23-1
clone_size: few
j_call: TRBJ1-4
cdr3_aa: CASSQGSGAREKLFF
cdr3_nt: TGCGCCAGCAGTCAAGGTTCGGGGGCACGAGAAAAACTGTTTTTT

d_call: TRBD1
v_call: TRBV5-1
clone_size: .
j_call: TRBJ1-2
cdr3_aa: CASRRSTGEGFAF
cdr3_nt: TGCGCCAGCAGGCGTTCCACAGGGGAAGGGTTCGCCTTC

d_call: .
v_call: TRBV5-4
clone_size: few
j_call: TRBJ2-3
cdr3_aa: CASSPAVRADTQYF
cdr3_nt: TGTGCCAGCAGCCCGGCCGTAAGGGCGGATACGCAGTATTTT

d_call: TRBD2
v_call: TRBV2
clone_size: .
j_call: TRBJ2-3
cdr3_aa: CASSEASGLAGGPTDTQYF
cdr3_nt: TGTGCCAGCAGTGAAGCATCCGGACTAGCGGGGGGGCCCACAGATACGCAGTATTTT

d_call: TRBD2
v_call: TRBV12-3/TRBV12-4
clone_size: .
j_call: TRBJ2-5
cdr3_aa: CASSFRRRGAGQETQYF
cdr3_nt: TGTGCCAGCAGTTTCCGCCGGCGGGGGGCGGGTCAAGAGACCCAGTACTTC

d_call: .
v_call: TRBV6-5
clone_size: .
j_call: TRBJ1-2
cdr3_aa: CASHRGGFGYTF
cdr3_nt: TGTGCCAGTCACCGGGGGGGTTTTGGCTACACCTTC

d_call: .
v_call: TRBV7-9
clone_size: few
j_call: TRBJ1-2
cdr3_aa: CASSLAGRARGYTF
cdr3_nt: TGTGCCAGCAGCTTAGCCGGCAGGGCAAGAGGCTACACCTTC

d_call: .
v_call: TRBV4-1
clone_size: .
j_call: TRBJ2-1
cdr3_aa: CASSQERAGPLF
cdr3_nt: TGCGCCAGCAGCCAAGAACGGGCAGGGCCTCTCTTC

d_call: .
v_call: TRBV4-1
clone_size: few
j_call: TRBJ1-2
cdr3_aa: CASSQPGSGYTF
cdr3_nt: TGCGCCAGCAGCCAACCCGGGTCCGGCTACACCTTC

d_call: .
v_call: TRBV11-2
clone_size: .
j_call: TRBJ1-4
cdr3_aa: CASSPTMGQLATNEKLFF
cdr3_nt: TGTGCCAGCAGCCCAACGATGGGACAACTTGCAACTAATGAAAAACTGTTTTTT

d_call: .
v_call: TRBV6-6
clone_size: .
j_call: TRBJ1-1
cdr3_aa: CASREDVTEAFF
cdr3_nt: TGTGCCAGCAGGGAAGACGTGACTGAAGCTTTCTTT

d_call: .
v_call: TRBV7-2
clone_size: .
j_call: TRBJ2-7
cdr3_aa: CASSLMGNEQYF
cdr3_nt: TGTGCCAGCAGCTTAATGGGGAACGAGCAGTACTTC

d_call: .
v_call: TRBV18
clone_size: few
j_call: TRBJ1-6
cdr3_aa: CASSLLSATDNSPLHF
cdr3_nt: TGTGCCAGCTCACTTTTGTCAGCGACCGATAATTCACCCCTCCACTTT

d_call: TRBD2
v_call: TRBV7-7
clone_size: .
j_call: TRBJ2-5
cdr3_aa: CASSLGIAGQETQYF
cdr3_nt: TGTGCCAGCAGCTTAGGGATAGCGGGACAAGAGACCCAGTACTTC

d_call: .
v_call: TRBV29-1
clone_size: many
j_call: TRBJ2-3
cdr3_aa: CSVEDLEGMRNTQYF
cdr3_nt: TGCAGCGTTGAAGATCTGGAAGGGATGAGGAATACGCAGTATTTT

d_call: .
v_call: TRBV10-1
clone_size: many
j_call: TRBJ2-5
cdr3_aa: CASSDPGAGETQYF
cdr3_nt: TGCGCCAGCAGTGACCCAGGGGCAGGGGAGACCCAGTACTTC

d_call: .
v_call: TRBV4-2
clone_size: few
j_call: TRBJ1-1
cdr3_aa: CASSQDIGTEAFF
cdr3_nt: TGTGCCAGCAGCCAAGATATCGGGACTGAAGCTTTCTTT

d_call: .
v_call: TRBV3-1
clone_size: .
j_call: TRBJ1-3
cdr3_aa: CASSQRSGSGNTIYF
cdr3_nt: TGTGCCAGCAGCCAGCGGTCTGGCTCTGGAAACACCATATATTTT

d_call: TRBD2
v_call: TRBV7-8
clone_size: .
j_call: TRBJ2-3
cdr3_aa: CASSSWGGRTDTQYF
cdr3_nt: TGTGCCAGCAGCTCTTGGGGGGGAAGGACAGATACGCAGTATTTT